The 19 T cell receptor beta chains below all came from one sample that was sequenced in a study of early T cells in non-severe SARS-CoV-2 infection. TCRdb re-called the 5' RACE reads through MiXCR, storing one row per CDR3 protein. Among under 70,000 distinct CDR3 sequences listed, 5.6% were seen once. Sequenced sample: whole blood. These receptors all stem from an adult who was a healthcare worker with PCR-confirmed SARS-CoV-2 infection or an uninfected control (not recorded which).

This clonotype was picked up many times. V gene TRBV7-2 combines with J gene TRBJ1-4; 7 bases line up with TRBD1. Germline-derived CDR1 and CDR2 are SGHTA and FQGNSA. The length of the CDR3 is 14 residues. The junction had 10 bases not matched to a gene; V was cut back by 5 bases and J by 10 bases. This CDR3 is CASSQQGPLGKLFF. The CDR3 DNA follows: TGTGCCAGCAGCCAACAGGGGCCCTTAGGAAAACTGTTTTTT.

This clonotype turned up a few times. For the CDR3, the DNA is TGTGCCATCAGTGGGTTAGTAGCGGATACGCAGTATTTT. It codes for CAISGLVADTQYF. The chain uses TRBV10-3 and TRBJ2-3, with TRBD2 as a possible D gene (5 bases). This CDR3 is 13 amino acids long. The germline V gene encodes CDR1 ENHRY and CDR2 SYGVKD. V lost 4 bases, J lost 6 bases, and 11 bases lay in between.

This clonotype occurred many times. The chain joins TRBV27 to TRBJ1-2, with 7 positions matching TRBD1. Trimming removed 5 bases from V and 2 bases from J; junction bases left unmatched: 2. The CDR3 length is 13 residues. CDR1 and CDR2 (germline): MNHEY, SMNVEV (reference sequence). The CDR3: CASSRQGNYGYTF. The CDR3 DNA is TGTGCCAGCAGTCGACAGGGAAACTATGGCTACACCTTC.

This clonotype was picked up a small number of times. The chain has TRBV5-4 and TRBJ2-7; possibly TRBD1 or TRBD2 for D (5 bases each). The germline V and J ends were trimmed by 1 base and 3 bases, with 14 bases remaining between them. Germline V gives CDR1 SGHNT, CDR2 YYREEE (reference sequence). The CDR3 spans 15 residues. CDR3 sequence: CASSLRGKISYEQYF. CDR3 in DNA: TGTGCCAGCAGCTTGCGGGGCAAGATTAGCTACGAGCAGTACTTC.

The sample holds a few counts of this clonotype. The chain joins TRBV5-4 to TRBJ2-3; 11 bases agree with TRBD2. The CDR3 is made up of 15 amino acids. Germline CDR1 and CDR2: SGHNT and YYREEE (reference sequence). Losses at the gene ends were 2 bases for V and 1 base for J; bases not matched to a gene: 0. The DNA of the CDR3 is TGTGCCAGCAGCTTACTAGCGGGGGGCACAGATACGCAGTATTTT. Translation: CASSLLAGGTDTQYF.

The sample holds many counts of this clonotype. V and J are TRBV4-3 and TRBJ1-5; D not certain. The CDR3 has 15 residues. Per germline, CDR1 LGHNA and CDR2 YSLEER. The V end was cut by 2 bases, the J end by 0 bases, with 8 bases between. In DNA form, the CDR3 reads TGCGCCAGCAGCCAAAACTCGAATAGCAATCAGCCCCAGCATTTT. It yields the protein CASSQNSNSNQPQHF.

The table lists this clonotype with many counts. This chain links TRBV5-4 with TRBJ2-5, with 7 bases matching TRBD2. J gave up 3 bases and V 0 bases, and 8 bases lay outside the gene matches. The CDR3 runs 16 residues. CDR1 is SGHNT, CDR2 YYREEE, per germline (reference sequence). CDR3 sequence: CASSLAHSSGKETQYF. As DNA, the CDR3 is TGTGCCAGCAGCTTGGCCCACTCGAGCGGGAAAGAGACCCAGTACTTC.

This clonotype was seen only a few times. The chain joins TRBV27 to TRBJ2-7; 7 bases line up with TRBD2. CDR3 length equals 15 residues. Germline V gives CDR1 MNHEY, CDR2 SMNVEV (reference sequence). Trimming cost V 4 bases and J 1 base; bases outside gene matches: 7. The CDR3 bases are TGTGCCAGCAGTTACGGGGCTAGCGGATCCTACGAGCAGTACTTC. Its protein product is CASSYGASGSYEQYF.

In this sample, this clonotype turned up many times. The rearrangement joins TRBV7-2 to TRBJ2-5, with D maybe TRBD2 (6 bases). The CDR3 loop spans 16 amino acids. V was trimmed by 5 bases and J by 9 bases, leaving 25 bases between them. Per the germline V gene, CDR1 is SGHTA and CDR2 is FQGNSA. The CDR3 DNA sequence: TGTGCCAGCAGCCTAACCCACGGGCGGGGTAATCGGGCCCAGTACTTC. Translating gives CASSLTHGRGNRAQYF.

This clonotype was seen ten or more times. The rearrangement links TRBV5-1 to TRBJ2-1, with 8 bases matching TRBD2. In germline, CDR1 is SGHRS, CDR2 YFSETQ. There are 21 residues in the CDR3. V gave up 3 bases and J gave up 0 bases; unmatched junction bases: 20. The CDR3 sequence: CASSSDLSAGGLRSSYNEQFF. In nucleotides, the CDR3 is TGCGCCAGCAGCTCGGATCTGTCGGCGGGAGGACTTCGTAGCTCCTACAATGAGCAGTTCTTC. The full variable domain, in which reference TRBV5-1 and TRBJ2-1 provide the parts outside the CDR3, is KAGVTQTPRYLIKTRGQQVTLSCSPISGHRSVSWYQQTPGQGLQFLFEYFSETQRNKGNFPGRFSGRQFSNSRSEMNVSTLELGDSALYLCASSSDLSAGGLRSSYNEQFFGPGTRLTVL.

This clonotype was found many times. The chain couples TRBV7-2 to TRBJ2-5; TRBD2 matches 8 bases. Unmatched junction bases numbered 20, after V lost 1 base and J lost 4 bases. This CDR3 has 20 residues. From germline, CDR1 is SGHTA and CDR2 FQGNSA. CDR3 protein: CASSLEVRTAVVGTRETQYF. The CDR3 coding sequence is TGTGCCAGCAGCTTAGAGGTCAGGACGGCTGTTGTGGGGACTAGAGAGACCCAGTACTTC.

This clonotype was counted ten times or more. This chain connects TRBV12-3 or TRBV12-4 to TRBJ1-1, with D perhaps TRBD1 (5 bases). The germline V and J ends were trimmed by 3 bases and 7 bases, with 12 bases remaining between them. The CDR3 is 13 amino acids. The CDR3 region has the DNA TGTGCCAGCAGTTTCCGACAGTATAGTGAAGCTTTCTTT. Its translation: CASSFRQYSEAFF.

This clonotype was recorded a few times. The chain joins TRBV6-6 to TRBJ1-5; TRBD1 matches at 7 bases. Germline CDR1 MNHNY, CDR2 SVGAGI (reference sequence). This CDR3 is built from 14 residues. V lost 5 bases and J lost 3; bases outside the gene matches: 4. In DNA form, the CDR3 reads TGTGCCAGCAGTCAGGGGGTTACCAATCAGCCCCAGCATTTT. Protein: CASSQGVTNQPQHF.

This clonotype has a handful of counts. The chain couples TRBV7-8 to TRBJ2-6; D is perhaps TRBD1 (6 bases). With 0 bases removed from V and 4 bases from J, the gap between germline ends came to 7 bases. Germline V gives CDR1 SGHVS, CDR2 FQNEAQ. This CDR3 is built from 15 residues. The CDR3 protein is CASSLAGTGANVLTF. DNA of the CDR3: TGTGCCAGCAGCTTAGCAGGGACAGGGGCCAACGTCCTGACTTTC.

There are many counts of this clonotype. This chain uses TRBV6-1 with TRBJ1-6; D unclear. The CDR3 loop spans 14 amino acids. Germline assignment: CDR1 MNHNS and CDR2 SASEGT. V lost 7 bases and J lost 10, with 17 bases in between. CDR3 nucleotides: TGTGCCAGCAAGGGTTGGGCGTCGGGGTCACCCCTCCACTTT. Amino acids: CASKGWASGSPLHF.

There are many counts of this clonotype. This chain links TRBV19 with TRBJ2-1, with D perhaps TRBD2 (5 bases). V lost 8 bases, J lost 2 bases, and 13 bases lay in between. This CDR3 spans 14 amino acids. CDR1 is LNHDA, CDR2 SQIVND, per germline (reference sequence). Here the CDR3 reads CASVGGYPYNEQFF. CDR3 bases: TGTGCCAGTGTTGGCGGGTACCCCTACAATGAGCAGTTCTTC.

This clonotype was observed at least ten times. The chain combines TRBV6-5 with TRBJ2-1; maybe TRBD1 (5 bases). This CDR3 has 12 residues. Trimming stripped 4 bases from V and 7 bases from J, with 8 bases between. Per the germline V gene, CDR1 is MNHEY and CDR2 is SVGAGI. CDR3 in amino acids: CASSSGQNEQFF. The CDR3 region has the DNA TGTGCCAGCAGTTCCGGACAAAATGAGCAGTTCTTC.

This clonotype was seen repeatedly, ten times or more. V gene TRBV6-1 combines with J gene TRBJ1-5, with D perhaps matching TRBD1 (6 bases). CDR3 length: 15 amino acids. CDR1 and CDR2 (germline): MNHNS, SASEGT. V gave up 5 bases and J gave up 2 bases, with 13 bases separating them. CDR3: CASSPGTRGNQPQHF. CDR3 nucleotide sequence: TGTGCCAGCAGTCCAGGGACAAGGGGCAATCAGCCCCAGCATTTT.

As to this clonotype: This may come from a read error, since a much larger clone is one base off. V and J are TRBV20-1 and TRBJ2-3; 12 bases are a match to TRBD2. Germline assignment: CDR1 DFQATT and CDR2 SNEGSKA (reference sequence). The length of the CDR3 is 15 residues. The CDR3 protein is CRAPGTSGLLVTQYF. The CDR3 bases are TGCCGTGCTCCGGGGACTAGCGGGCTCCTCGTTACGCAGTATTTT.